This T cell receptor beta chain is drawn from a study of T cell responses to AZD1222 COVID-19 vaccine (dated by TCRdb to the early 2020s). As for the study more broadly: AZD1222 recipients given second doses at about 4 weeks or at about 12 weeks were pooled, since spike-specific TCR depth and breadth were not found to differ between the two schedules. A total of 233 trial participants underwent TCR sequencing, of whom some 210 received two doses of AZD1222 and around 26 received two doses of the MenACWY control vaccine. Trial participants were enrolled by age into subgroups of 18-55, 56-69 and 70-plus years, and roughly 150, 30 and 60 TCR-sequenced participants, respectively, were included in these subgroups. Paper-wide results and their limitations: Nearly half of unique spike-specific TCRs reportedly recognized epitopes outside regions mutated in the B.1.351 and B.1.1.7 variants. Because no day 14 peak-response samples were available, the repertoires could be characterized only after the peak T cell response. In the small 56-69-year group, the increase in depth fell short of significance, most likely because of low power. After two AZD1222 doses, spike-specific TCR breadth and depth were significantly higher than at day 0 and than in MenACWY recipients. CD4 TCRs associated with the vaccine covered the entire spike protein, and the dominant responses were in regions 160-218 and 743-854. Conclusions about previously exposed vaccinees are limited, since just five or six AZD1222 recipients were seropositive for SARS-CoV-2 at baseline. Participants were mostly white British and included more females than males, and it was suggested by the authors that clonal diversity may have been underestimated.

CDR1 and CDR2 are read off the germline V gene (reference sequence) as LNHDA and SQIVND. V is cut by 3 bases and J by 1 base, and the space between the germline ends is 10 bases. The CDR3 numbers 15 residues from cysteine through phenylalanine. Just CDR3 DNA is preserved here, 45 bases in frame from base 1. About this clone: The target of this receptor is not known. Within one base of it there is no much larger clone, and no base qualities were kept.

The time point label, as the study defines it: baseline before first vaccination. The vaccinee samples were drawn from two UK trials, COV001 and COV002, one of which was a single-blind randomized controlled phase 2/3 trial testing AZD1222 (ChAdOx1 nCoV-19) in healthy adults. For TCRbeta chain sequencing, PBMC samples from trial participants were taken at day 0 and at day 28 after the second dose. The CDR3 regions of human TCRbeta chains were analyzed by immunosequencing. The original pipeline was this. TCRs in the repertoires were matched against a reference library of SARS-CoV-2-specific TCRs that had been generated with the MIRA antigen-specificity platform. Breadth meant the fraction of unique TCRs that were SARS-CoV-2-associated, whereas depth meant the fraction of total T cells that were SARS-CoV-2-associated. Using the MIRA data, each spike-specific TCR was assigned both to the spike region to which the TCR was reactive and to a CD4 or CD8 class. Log10-transformed breadth and depth values were compared by one-way ANOVA with Sidak's multiple comparisons tests. TCRdb took this table from immuneACCESS and kept in-frame rearrangements with V and J called. Such tables lack part of the clones; where checked against another copy, unresolved V genes explain under half of the gap, and the rest is unexplained. V, J and clone size reflect that table, while D and trimming were determined from the DNA. The sample table holds 110,000 to 150,000 clones, of which about 91% were seen once. The top ten clonotypes cover under 2% of the sample.

The receptor comes from an adult in good health. This specimen was peripheral blood, taken on day 0 of AZD1222 vaccination. This receptor chain uses TRBV19 and TRBJ1-5; a tentative D match to TRBD1 spans 6 bases. The nucleotides read TGTGCCAGTAGTATTAAACAGGGAAGCAATCAGCCCCAGCATTTT. This translates into CASSIKQGSNQPQHF.